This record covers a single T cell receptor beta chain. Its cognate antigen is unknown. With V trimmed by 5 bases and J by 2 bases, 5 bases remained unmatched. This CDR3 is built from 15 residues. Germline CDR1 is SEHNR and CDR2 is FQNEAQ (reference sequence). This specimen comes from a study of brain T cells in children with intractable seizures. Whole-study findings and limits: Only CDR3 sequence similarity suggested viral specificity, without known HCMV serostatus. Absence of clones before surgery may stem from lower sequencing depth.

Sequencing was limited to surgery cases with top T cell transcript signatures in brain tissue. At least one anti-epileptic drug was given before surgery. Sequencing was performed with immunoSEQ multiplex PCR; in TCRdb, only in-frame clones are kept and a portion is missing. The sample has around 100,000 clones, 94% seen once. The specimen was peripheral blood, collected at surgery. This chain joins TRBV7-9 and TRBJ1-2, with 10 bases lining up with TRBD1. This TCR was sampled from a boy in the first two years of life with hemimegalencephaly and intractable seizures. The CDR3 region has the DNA TGTGCCAGCAGCCCCGGGGACAGGGGAAACTATGGCTACACCTTC. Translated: CASSPGDRGNYGYTF.